The clone carrying this TCR beta chain was detected only a few times. Its antigen is not identified. This entry belongs to a study of T-cell reconstitution after alpha-beta-depleted transplantation in children. General observations from the study: Surviving recipient T cells and thymic progenitors underlay high day-60 TCRbeta diversity in some patients. Expanded graft clones, several hundred of them, were reportedly the source of alpha-beta T cells about two months after transplant. When one year had passed after transplant, most T-cell counts and diversity came from newly produced T cells.

The V gene's germline CDR1 is MDHEN and CDR2 SYDVKM. With 7 bases removed from V and 0 bases from J, the gap between germline ends came to 8 bases. The CDR3 spans 13 residues. During its preparation, the TCRbeta library received unique molecular identifiers. TCRdb re-called the PCR reads through MiXCR, storing one row per CDR3 protein. The sample holds around 440,000 distinct CDR3 sequences; around 15% are singletons and the top ten take roughly 27%. Sample: PBMCs, mostly from graft donor cells, taken 360 days after TCRalphabeta/CD19-depleted stem cell transplant. The chain recombines TRBV28 with TRBJ2-3; no reliable D call. The receptor was derived from a boy under three years old who had a stem cell transplant for Wiskott-Aldrich syndrome, so the T cells may come from the graft donor. CDR3 sequence reads: CASTPISTDTQYF. Written as DNA, the CDR3 is TGTGCCAGCACCCCCATAAGCACAGATACGCAGTATTTT.